These T cell receptor beta chains were read from a single sample in a study of OX40 agonist ivuxolimab in advanced cancers. The protocol was immunoSEQ multiplex PCR, while the TCRdb copy is restricted to in-frame clones and leaves out a portion. The sample has under 25,000 clones, 75% to 85% seen once. The starting material was CD4+ or CD8+ T cells sorted from blood, obtained in a trial of the OX40 agonist ivuxolimab. The receptors shown here come from an adult with an advanced solid tumor such as melanoma, head and neck, liver or kidney cancer. Each CDR3 is given with its conserved first and last residue. A D gene is named only where the DNA matches it firmly. The listing skips clone size in some rows; elsewhere it reads once, few, many or a size class.

>.|TRBV5-1|TRBJ2-2|16|.
CASSPGVPDLTGELFF
TGCGCCAGCAGCCCGGGAGTTCCCGACCTCACCGGGGAGCTGTTTTTT
>.|TRBV7-6|TRBJ1-4|15|.
CASSRGRAWNEKLFF
TGTGCCAGCAGCCGAGGCAGAGCCTGGAATGAAAAACTGTTTTTT
>few|TRBV7-2|TRBJ1-1|13|.
CASSFFGNTEAFF
TGTGCCAGCAGCTTCTTTGGTAACACTGAAGCTTTCTTT
>.|TRBV7-9|TRBJ2-5|12|.
CASSLRPETQYF
TGTGCCAGCAGCTTACGGCCGGAGACCCAGTACTTC
>.|TRBV6-6|TRBJ1-2|12|.
CASSYPVYGYTF
TGTGCCAGCAGTTATCCCGTCTATGGCTACACCTTC
>.|TRBV5-1|TRBJ2-5|13|TRBD2
CASSLSGGETQYF
TGCGCCAGCAGCTTATCGGGAGGAGAGACCCAGTACTTC
>.|TRBV30|TRBJ2-2|11|.
CAWSPTGELFF
TGTGCCTGGAGTCCTACCGGGGAGCTGTTTTTT
>once|TRBV5-6|TRBJ2-2|17|.
CASSLAGAGQNTGELFF
TGTGCCAGCAGCTTGGCGGGGGCCGGACAGAACACCGGGGAGCTGTTTTTT
>.|TRBV12-5|TRBJ1-5|18|.
CASGLVRTEVYSNQPQHF
TGTGCTAGTGGTTTGGTACGGACGGAGGTTTATAGCAATCAGCCCCAGCATTTT
>.|TRBV9|TRBJ1-2|18|.
CASSDFGGITRVGEGYTF
TGTGCCAGCAGCGACTTTGGGGGTATAACACGCGTCGGGGAAGGCTACACCTTC
>.|TRBV7-9|TRBJ2-1|18|TRBD2
CASSPGASGGAWLNEQFF
TGTGCCAGCAGCCCTGGGGCTAGCGGGGGGGCATGGTTGAATGAGCAGTTCTTC
>.|TRBV4-2|TRBJ2-7|16|TRBD1
CASSQEFPQGGYEQYF
TGTGCCAGCAGCCAAGAATTCCCACAGGGGGGCTACGAGCAGTACTTC
>few|TRBV4-1|TRBJ1-6|18|TRBD1
CASSQGGTASSYNSPLHF
TGCGCCAGCAGCCAAGGAGGGACAGCGAGCTCCTATAATTCACCCCTCCACTTT
>.|TRBV27|TRBJ1-2|11|.
CASSDWYGYTF
TGTGCCAGCAGTGATTGGTATGGCTACACCTTC
>.|TRBV27|TRBJ2-7|12|.
CASSFLGAEQYF
TGTGCCAGCAGTTTCCTTGGGGCCGAGCAGTACTTC
>.|TRBV27|TRBJ2-5|15|.
CASSGGTFPGETQYF
TGTGCCAGCAGTGGAGGGACCTTCCCCGGGGAGACCCAGTACTTC
>.|TRBV4-1|TRBJ1-6|18|.
CASSQDGVSRAHNSPLHF
TGCGCCAGCAGCCAAGATGGGGTCAGCAGGGCGCATAATTCACCCCTCCACTTT
>few|TRBV5-8|TRBJ1-2|11|.
CASSLGYGYTF
TGTGCCAGCAGCTTGGGCTATGGCTACACCTTC
>.|TRBV4-3|TRBJ1-1|15|TRBD1
CASSQEWTGSTEAFF
TGCGCCAGCAGCCAAGAATGGACAGGGAGCACTGAAGCTTTCTTT
>.|TRBV9|TRBJ1-1|11|.
CASSAITEAFF
TGTGCCAGCAGCGCGATCACTGAAGCTTTCTTT
>.|TRBV27|TRBJ2-1|11|.
CASSLWNEQFF
TGTGCCAGCAGTTTATGGAATGAGCAGTTCTTC
>few|TRBV7-9|TRBJ2-2|14|.
CASSPREDSGELFF
TGTGCCAGCAGCCCTAGAGAGGACAGCGGGGAGCTGTTTTTT
>few|TRBV7-9|TRBJ1-5|14|.
CATEEVRSNQPQHF
TGTGCCACAGAAGAGGTCCGAAGCAATCAGCCCCAGCATTTT
>.|TRBV5-4|TRBJ1-4|12|TRBD1
CASSSTGEKLFF
TGTGCCAGCAGCTCGACAGGGGAAAAACTGTTTTTT
>.|TRBV7-3|TRBJ2-2|12|.
CASSLGPGELFF
TGTGCCAGCAGCTTGGGTCCCGGGGAGCTGTTTTTT
>.|TRBV2|TRBJ2-5|16|.
CASSESAGPNQETQYF
TGTGCCAGCAGTGAATCGGCCGGACCGAACCAAGAGACCCAGTACTTC
>.|TRBV11-2|TRBJ2-1|15|TRBD1
CASSFRDRDLGEQFF
TGTGCCAGCAGCTTCCGGGACAGGGATTTAGGTGAGCAGTTCTTC
>once|TRBV7-9|TRBJ2-7|14|.
CASSPLDKVYEQYF
TGTGCCAGCAGCCCCCTTGACAAAGTCTACGAGCAGTACTTC
>once|TRBV6-5|TRBJ2-7|14|.
CASSYGGAGYEQYF
TGTGCCAGCAGTTACGGTGGCGCGGGCTACGAGCAGTACTTC
>.|TRBV10-3|TRBJ2-7|13|TRBD2
CAIRTSDSYEQYF
TGTGCCATTAGGACTAGCGACTCCTACGAGCAGTACTTC
>.|TRBV19|TRBJ2-2|15|.
CASQPGTISTGELFF
TGTGCCAGCCAGCCCGGGACCATAAGCACCGGGGAGCTGTTTTTT
>few|TRBV29-1|TRBJ2-3|14|.
CSTLTGTADVTQYF
TGCAGCACCCTCACCGGGACCGCCGATGTGACGCAGTATTTT
>.|TRBV29-1|TRBJ2-1|14|.
CSVEDGEEYNEQFF
TGCAGCGTTGAAGATGGAGAGGAGTACAATGAGCAGTTCTTC
>.|TRBV7-6|TRBJ2-2|12|.
CASSLALGELFF
TGTGCCAGCAGCTTAGCCCTCGGGGAGCTGTTTTTT
>.|TRBV13|TRBJ2-1|16|TRBD1
CASSPSGTGFYNEQFF
TGTGCCAGCAGCCCTTCAGGGACAGGGTTTTACAATGAGCAGTTCTTC
>.|TRBV7-2|TRBJ2-7|15|.
CASSLEGSSSYEQYF
TGTGCCAGCAGCTTAGAAGGTTCCAGCTCCTACGAGCAGTACTTC
>.|TRBV9|TRBJ1-1|15|.
CASSVGTDWTTEAFF
TGTGCCAGCAGCGTTGGTACAGATTGGACCACTGAAGCTTTCTTT
>.|TRBV6-6|TRBJ1-2|13|TRBD1
CASSTGTDYGYTF
TGTGCCAGCAGTACCGGGACAGACTATGGCTACACCTTC
>.|TRBV11-2|TRBJ2-1|14|.
CASAGFTANNEQFF
TGTGCCAGCGCCGGTTTCACCGCCAACAATGAGCAGTTCTTC
>.|TRBV7-2|TRBJ2-7|16|TRBD1
CASSYPAGQGMGEQYF
TGTGCCAGCAGCTACCCGGCGGGACAGGGGATGGGTGAGCAGTACTTC
>.|TRBV7-9|TRBJ1-1|13|.
CASSLWGNTEAFF
TGTGCCAGCAGCTTATGGGGGAACACTGAAGCTTTCTTT
>once|TRBV7-9|TRBJ1-4|14|.
CASSFPSLNEKLFF
TGTGCCAGCAGCTTCCCCAGTCTTAATGAAAAACTGTTTTTT
>.|TRBV27|TRBJ2-2|13|.
CASSLLFPGELFF
TGTGCCAGCAGTTTATTGTTCCCCGGGGAGCTGTTTTTT
>.|TRBV5-4|TRBJ2-1|17|TRBD2
CASTSAIIAGAHNEQFF
TGTGCCAGCACCTCCGCCATTATAGCGGGGGCCCACAATGAGCAGTTCTTC
>.|TRBV21-1|TRBJ2-2|14|.
CASSDPSRTGELFF
TGTGCCAGCAGCGACCCCTCTCGTACCGGGGAGCTGTTTTTT
>.|TRBV7-9|TRBJ2-7|15|TRBD1
CASSTRQGQAYEQYF
TGTGCCAGCAGCACCCGACAGGGGCAGGCCTACGAGCAGTACTTC
>.|TRBV7-2|TRBJ2-3|16|TRBD2
CASSSTSGGAGDTQYF
TGTGCCAGCAGCTCGACTAGCGGGGGGGCAGGGGATACGCAGTATTTT
>once|TRBV28|TRBJ1-1|14|.
CASSLLPRNTEAFF
TGTGCCAGCAGTTTATTGCCGAGGAACACTGAAGCTTTCTTT
>.|TRBV6-5|TRBJ2-1|12|TRBD1
CASSYSGTGWFF
TGTGCCAGCAGTTACTCCGGGACAGGGTGGTTCTTC